This T cell receptor (beta chain) was captured in a study of regulatory T cells in long-lasting Graves disease. There are 14 residues in the CDR3. In germline, CDR1 is KGHSH, CDR2 LQKENI. Trimming pared 2 bases from V and 3 bases from J, leaving 10 bases between. This clonotype appeared many times. Sample time point: newly diagnosed GD, antithyroid drugs for less than 3 months. Generation of the TCR library employed RNA extracted from PBMCs. The TCR beta library used iRepertoire HTBI primers with Arm-PCR amplification of CDR3. TCRdb passed the multiplex PCR reads through MiXCR, listing each CDR3 protein once. The sample holds hundreds of thousands of distinct CDR3 sequences, 15% to 20% seen once. The same data also went into a second study, on T cells in Graves' hyperthyroidism and ophthalmopathy.

This specimen consisted of peripheral blood mononuclear cells (PBMCs), obtained at new diagnosis, from a patient treated with antithyroid drugs. The sequence derives from a woman aged 35-60 years with Graves disease. The rearrangement joins TRBV18 to TRBJ1-1; maybe TRBD1 (6 bases). In DNA, the CDR3 is TGTGCCAGCTCACCAAGGGGGGCGGACACTGAAGCTTTCTTT. Protein: CASSPRGADTEAFF.